Listed here are 22 T cell receptor beta chains from one sample, sequenced in a study of cytomegalovirus exposure and HLA in healthy donors. The PCR used 60 Vbeta and 13 Jbeta primers. Clones were read by immunoSEQ multiplex PCR, and TCRdb kept only the in-frame ones, dropping some. The data show about 100,000 clones, 74% seen once. Material for sequencing was PBMCs. These receptors came from a man aged 45 to 65 in good health and CMV-seropositive.

V is TRBV7-3 and J is TRBJ2-1; 7 bases line up with TRBD1. CDR3 length: 16 residues. Germline-derived CDR1 and CDR2 are SGHTA and FQGTGA. J was trimmed by 0 bases and V by 2 bases; bases with no gene match: 4. The CDR3 reads CASSLGQGVSYNEQFF. For the CDR3, the DNA is TGTGCCAGCAGCTTAGGCCAGGGGGTCTCCTACAATGAGCAGTTCTTC.

The chain has TRBV4-1 and TRBJ1-6; D is perhaps TRBD1 (6 bases). V lost 4 bases and J 6 bases, leaving 13 bases between the germline ends. Germline CDR1 reads MGHRA; CDR2 reads YSYEKL. This CDR3 is 15 amino acids long. CDR3 protein: CASSPPGTPNSPLHF. In nucleotides, the CDR3 is TGCGCCAGCAGCCCCCCGGGGACACCTAATTCACCCCTCCACTTT.

CDR3: CASSLGASFSYNEQFF. The CDR3 region has the DNA TGCGCCAGCAGCTTGGGGGCCAGCTTCTCCTACAATGAGCAGTTCTTC. The gene calls are TRBV5-1 and TRBJ2-1; D remains ambiguous. This CDR3 comprises 16 residues. Germline V CDR1 and CDR2: SGHRS, YFSETQ. Trimming took 0 bases from V and 0 from J, leaving 10 bases between them.

J is TRBJ1-6 and V is TRBV4-2, with no clear D. Germline V CDR1 and CDR2: LGHNA, YNFKEQ. CDR3 size: 19 residues. Trimming shortened V by 1 base and J by 12 bases, and 28 bases separated the two germline ends. The CDR3: CASSQGTPGSRYISIPLHF. CDR3 bases: TGTGCCAGCAGCCAAGGAACTCCGGGGAGTCGCTACATCAGTATACCCCTCCACTTT.

Regarding this clone: The germline gene is not matched at one end of the junction; a read error may be the cause. V is TRBV7-9 and J is TRBJ2-7; 8 bases map to TRBD2. CDR1 is SEHNR and CDR2 is FQNEAQ in the germline V gene (reference sequence). The CDR3 totals 16 residues. The DNA for the CDR3 is TGTTCCAGCAGCTTAGCGGGGCTTCTTCCCTCCTACGAGCAGTACTTC. This encodes CSSSLAGLLPSYEQYF.

The rearrangement links TRBV5-1 to TRBJ2-5, with TRBD1 as a possible D gene (6 bases). Between the trimmed V and J ends, which lost 2 bases and 4 bases, there was a span of 18 bases. The CDR3 covers 16 residues. The germline V gene has CDR1 SGHRS and CDR2 YFSETQ. CDR3 in amino acids: CASSLQGIAEGETQYF. The CDR3 nucleotides are TGCGCCAGCAGCTTACAGGGAATTGCAGAAGGAGAGACCCAGTACTTC.

This clone was seen a few times. This chain links TRBV5-1 with TRBJ1-4; 12 bases line up with TRBD1. V gave up 1 base and J gave up 5 bases; unmatched junction bases: 3. Looked up from germline, CDR1 is SGHRS and CDR2 is YFSETQ. This CDR3 comprises 16 residues. CDR3 DNA: TGCGCCAGCAGCTTGTGGGGGACAGGGGGCAATGAAAAACTGTTTTTT. It is translated as CASSLWGTGGNEKLFF.

The chain joins TRBV30 to TRBJ2-5; D is uncertain. The J call may not be correct, given that the DNA end is closer to TRBJ2-7. The CDR3 is 11 amino acids. Germline V lookup: CDR1 GTSNPN, CDR2 SVGIG (reference sequence). The chain's CDR3 is CAWSDYYEQYF. As DNA, the CDR3 is TGTGCCTGGAGCGATTACTACGAGCAGTACTTC.

This clone has only one observation. The chain combines TRBV14 with TRBJ1-6; weak D call: TRBD1 (5 bases). Germline V gene sequence: CDR1 SGHDN, CDR2 FVKESK. Between the trimmed V and J ends, which lost 3 bases and 5 bases, there was a span of 14 bases. The CDR3 loop spans 16 amino acids. CDR3 nucleotides: TGTGCCAGCAGCCACCCGGCAGGGATACATAATTCACCCCTCCACTTT. Its protein product is CASSHPAGIHNSPLHF.

The table lists this clone with a few counts. The genes are TRBV7-2 and TRBJ1-2, with D maybe TRBD1 (5 bases). In germline, CDR1 is SGHTA, CDR2 FQGNSA. The CDR3 extends over 13 amino acids. V lost 3 bases, J lost 3 bases, and 8 bases lay in between. CDR3 protein: CASSLQGDYGYTF. CDR3 bases: TGTGCCAGCAGCTTGCAGGGTGACTATGGCTACACCTTC.

V and J are TRBV5-1 and TRBJ1-2; the match to TRBD1 covers 8 bases. The CDR3 covers 15 residues. Losses at the gene ends were 2 bases for V and 2 bases for J; bases not matched to a gene: 5. Germline V gene lookup returns CDR1 SGHRS and CDR2 YFSETQ. CDR3 nucleotide sequence: TGCGCCAGCAGCTTAGGGGCAGGGGGCAACTATGGCTACACCTTC. Translation: CASSLGAGGNYGYTF.

The chain combines TRBV5-1 with TRBJ1-1; 9 bases map to TRBD1. This CDR3 contains 16 residues. Germline V gives CDR1 SGHRS, CDR2 YFSETQ. V shed 3 bases, J shed 7 bases, and the junction held 13 bases outside the gene matches. CDR3 protein: CASSSGIRDRESEAFF. The DNA of the CDR3 is TGCGCCAGCAGCTCAGGAATTAGGGACAGGGAAAGTGAAGCTTTCTTT.

This chain links TRBV7-2 with TRBJ1-1, with D maybe TRBD1 (6 bases). V lost 5 bases and J 10 bases, leaving 17 bases between the germline ends. This CDR3 contains 13 residues. The germline V gene encodes CDR1 SGHTA and CDR2 FQGNSA. CDR3 sequence: CASSLDGTPTAFF. CDR3 nucleotide sequence: TGTGCCAGCAGCCTAGACGGGACACCCACAGCTTTCTTT.

The rearrangement joins TRBV5-4 to TRBJ1-4; 8 positions agree with TRBD1. Germline CDR1 SGHNT, CDR2 YYREEE (reference sequence). This CDR3 comprises 15 residues. Trimming cost V 0 bases and J 3 bases; bases outside gene matches: 1. The CDR3 DNA reads as TGTGCCAGCAGCTTGGTGGGACAGGCTAATGAAAAACTGTTTTTT. It codes for CASSLVGQANEKLFF.

The chain recombines TRBV28 with TRBJ1-2, with D unclear. CDR3 length equals 11 residues. Germline V gene data show CDR1 as MDHEN and CDR2 as SYDVKM. The V end lost 5 bases, the J end lost 10 bases, and 11 bases lay between the germline ends. The CDR3 protein is CASSILTVYTF. Written as DNA, the CDR3 is TGTGCCAGCAGTATCCTAACAGTCTACACCTTC.

V gene TRBV20-1 combines with J gene TRBJ1-1; D not resolved. Germline V CDR1 and CDR2: DFQATT, SNEGSKA (reference sequence). There are 11 residues in the CDR3. The V and J ends lost 0 bases and 5 bases respectively, with 4 bases between them. The DNA for the CDR3 is TGCAGTGCTAGAGACAGGACTGAAGCTTTCTTT. Protein: CSARDRTEAFF.

The genes are TRBV5-6 and TRBJ1-2, with D perhaps TRBD1 (5 bases). Trimming took 3 bases from V and 1 from J, leaving 13 bases between them. The germline V gene encodes CDR1 SGHDT and CDR2 YYEEEE. CDR3 size: 15 residues. CDR3 coding DNA: TGTGCCAGCAGCTATACGACAGCGTTTAACTATGGCTACACCTTC. Its translation: CASSYTTAFNYGYTF.

This chain uses TRBV14 with TRBJ2-7; 10 nucleotides align to TRBD1. V lost 6 bases to trimming and J lost 5 bases; unmatched junction nucleotides: 19. Germline V lookup: CDR1 SGHDN, CDR2 FVKESK. The CDR3 length is 18 residues. Here the CDR3 reads CASSRGDRGSSFVHEQYF. The DNA of the CDR3 is TGTGCCAGCAGTCGAGGGGACAGGGGATCTTCCTTCGTCCACGAGCAGTACTTC.

The chain has TRBV11-2 and TRBJ1-1, with TRBD1 matching 7 bases. The CDR3 runs to 15 residues. Trimming at V came to 3 bases and at J to 0 bases, leaving 4 bases not matched to a gene. The germline V gene has CDR1 SGHAT and CDR2 FQNNGV. The CDR3 here is CASSFVTGLNTEAFF. For the CDR3, the DNA is TGTGCCAGCAGCTTCGTGACAGGGCTGAACACTGAAGCTTTCTTT.

The chain links TRBV9 to TRBJ1-1; tentatively, D is TRBD1 (6 bases). The CDR3 contains 16 residues. Germline V lookup: CDR1 SGDLS, CDR2 YYNGEE. The V end lost 3 bases, the J end lost 3 bases, and 18 bases lay between the germline ends. CDR3: CASSEGGKGGDTEAFF. As DNA, the CDR3 is TGTGCCAGCAGCGAGGGGGGGAAAGGGGGTGACACTGAAGCTTTCTTT.

V gene TRBV25-1 combines with J gene TRBJ2-3, with 12 bases matching TRBD2. CDR1 is MGHDK, CDR2 SYGVNS, per germline. The CDR3 has 16 amino acids. J was trimmed by 0 bases and V by 4 bases; bases with no gene match: 2. CDR3 sequence: CASSVGLAGSTDTQYF. CDR3 DNA: TGTGCCAGCAGTGTAGGACTAGCGGGAAGCACAGATACGCAGTATTTT.

Of note for this clone: Different DNA sequences within this sample yield the same CDR3. The chain is built from TRBV5-1 and TRBJ1-1; TRBD1 aligns across 7 bases. This CDR3 contains 14 residues. In germline, CDR1 is SGHRS, CDR2 YFSETQ. Germline trimming cut 5 bases from V and 1 base from J; bases unmatched to any gene: 5. The CDR3 sequence: CASRRDSPNTEAFF. The DNA of the CDR3 is TGCGCCAGCAGGCGGGACAGCCCGAACACTGAAGCTTTCTTT. Supplemented by reference TRBV5-1 and TRBJ1-1, the full variable domain reads KAGVTQTPRYLIKTRGQQVTLSCSPISGHRSVSWYQQTPGQGLQFLFEYFSETQRNKGNFPGRFSGRQFSNSRSEMNVSTLELGDSALYLCASRRDSPNTEAFFGQGTRLTVV.